This T cell receptor (beta chain) was recorded in a study of blood T cell repertoires in COVID-19. Across the study: Whether acute or convalescent, the COVID-19 samples came from the United States, Italy and Spain. PBMCs, B-cell-depleted T cells, or T cells were the source of the cDNA or gDNA that made up the material.

A Seattle source enrolled patients during active infection and followed them longitudinally. As originally analysed: Amplification of reference gene primers provided the estimated nucleated cell counts. The assay was immunoSEQ multiplex PCR, and TCRdb's table has in-frame clones only and misses some. V and J calls and clone size are those listed in that table; D and trimming were worked out from the DNA. The sample lists a few hundred thousand clones; 80% to 90% were seen once. The germline V gene encodes CDR1 MDHEN and CDR2 SYDVKM. The germline V and J ends were trimmed by 2 bases and 3 bases, with 20 bases remaining between them. The CDR3 runs to 17 residues.

This clonotype was obtained from a woman in her seventies with COVID-19, enrolled during active disease. The specimen sequenced was peripheral blood. The chain joins TRBV28 to TRBJ2-7, with D possibly matching TRBD2 (6 bases). This chain's CDR3 is CASSLRRDSEGSYEQYF. For the CDR3, the DNA is TGTGCCAGCAGTTTACGCCGGGACTCCGAAGGGAGCTACGAGCAGTACTTC.